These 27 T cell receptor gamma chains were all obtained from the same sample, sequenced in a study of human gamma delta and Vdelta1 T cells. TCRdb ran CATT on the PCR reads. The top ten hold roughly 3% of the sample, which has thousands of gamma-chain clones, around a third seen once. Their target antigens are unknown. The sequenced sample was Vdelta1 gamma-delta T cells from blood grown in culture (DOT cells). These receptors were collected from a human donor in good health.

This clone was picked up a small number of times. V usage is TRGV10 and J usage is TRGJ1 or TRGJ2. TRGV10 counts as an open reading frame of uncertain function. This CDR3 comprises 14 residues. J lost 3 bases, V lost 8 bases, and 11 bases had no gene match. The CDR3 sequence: CAAWDYLGYYKKLF. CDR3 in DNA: TGTGCTGCGTGGGATTATTTAGGTTATTATAAGAAACTCTTT.

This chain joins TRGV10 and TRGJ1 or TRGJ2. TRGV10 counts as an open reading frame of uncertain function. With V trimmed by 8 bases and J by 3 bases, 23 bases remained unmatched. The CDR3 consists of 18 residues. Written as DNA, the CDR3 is TGTGCTGCGTGGGATTATAAGTCCTCAAACCTCATTTATTATAAGAAACTCTTT. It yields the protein CAAWDYKSSNLIYYKKLF.

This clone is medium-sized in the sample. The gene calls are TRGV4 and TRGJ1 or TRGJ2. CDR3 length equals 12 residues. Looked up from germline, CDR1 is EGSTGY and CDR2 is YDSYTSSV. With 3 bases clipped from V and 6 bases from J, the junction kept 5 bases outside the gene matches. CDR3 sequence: CATWDWGYKKLF. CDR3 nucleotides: TGTGCCACCTGGGATTGGGGTTATAAGAAACTCTTT.

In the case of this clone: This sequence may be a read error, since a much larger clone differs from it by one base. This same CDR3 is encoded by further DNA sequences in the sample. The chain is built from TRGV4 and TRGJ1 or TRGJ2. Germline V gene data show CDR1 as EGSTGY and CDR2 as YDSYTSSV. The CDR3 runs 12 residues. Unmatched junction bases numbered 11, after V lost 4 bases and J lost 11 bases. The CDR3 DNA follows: TGTGCCACCTGGGACGGGCCGGGTGAGAAACTCTTT. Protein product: CATWDGPGEKLF.

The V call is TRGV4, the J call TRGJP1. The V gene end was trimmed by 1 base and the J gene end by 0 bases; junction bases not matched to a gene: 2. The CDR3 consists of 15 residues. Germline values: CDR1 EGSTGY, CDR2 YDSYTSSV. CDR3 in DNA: TGTGCCACCTGGGATGGCTATACCACTGGTTGGTTCAAGATATTT. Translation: CATWDGYTTGWFKIF.

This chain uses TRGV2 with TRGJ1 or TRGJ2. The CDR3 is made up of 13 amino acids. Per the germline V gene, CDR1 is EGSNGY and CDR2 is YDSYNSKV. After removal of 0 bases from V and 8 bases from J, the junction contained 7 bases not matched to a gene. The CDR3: CATWDGHSNKKLF. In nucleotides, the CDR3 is TGTGCCACCTGGGACGGGCACTCGAATAAGAAACTCTTT.

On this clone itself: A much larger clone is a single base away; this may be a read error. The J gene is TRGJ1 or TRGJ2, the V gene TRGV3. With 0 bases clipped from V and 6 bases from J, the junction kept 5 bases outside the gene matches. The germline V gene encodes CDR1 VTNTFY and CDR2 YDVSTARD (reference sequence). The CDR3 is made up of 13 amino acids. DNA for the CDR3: TGTGCCACCTGGGACAGGCCTGCTTATAAGAAACTCTTT. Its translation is CATWDRPAYKKLF.

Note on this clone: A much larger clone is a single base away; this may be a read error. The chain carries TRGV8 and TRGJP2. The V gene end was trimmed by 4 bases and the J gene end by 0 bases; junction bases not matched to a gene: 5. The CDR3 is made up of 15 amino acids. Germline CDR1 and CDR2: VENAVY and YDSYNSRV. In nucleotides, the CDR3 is TGTGCCACCTGGGAAAAATATAGTAGTGATTGGATCAAGACGTTT. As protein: CATWEKYSSDWIKTF.

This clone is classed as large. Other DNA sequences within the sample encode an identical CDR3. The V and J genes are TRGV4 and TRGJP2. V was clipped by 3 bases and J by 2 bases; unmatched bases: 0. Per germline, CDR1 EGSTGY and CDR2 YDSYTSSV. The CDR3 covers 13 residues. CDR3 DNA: TGTGCCACCTGGGATAGTAGTGATTGGATCAAGACGTTT. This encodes CATWDSSDWIKTF.

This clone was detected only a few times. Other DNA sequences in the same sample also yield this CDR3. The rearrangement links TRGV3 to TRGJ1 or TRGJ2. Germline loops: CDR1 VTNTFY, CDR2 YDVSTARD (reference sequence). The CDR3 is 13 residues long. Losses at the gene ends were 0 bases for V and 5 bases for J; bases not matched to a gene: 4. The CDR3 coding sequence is TGTGCCACCTGGGACAGGCTTGATTATAAGAAACTCTTT. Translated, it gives CATWDRLDYKKLF.

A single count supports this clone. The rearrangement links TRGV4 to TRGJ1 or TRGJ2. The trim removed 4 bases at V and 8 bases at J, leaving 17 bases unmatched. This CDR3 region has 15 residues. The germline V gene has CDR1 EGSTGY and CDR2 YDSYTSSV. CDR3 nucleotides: TGTGCCACCTGGGACGGGAACAGACTAGGAAATAAGAAACTCTTT. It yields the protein CATWDGNRLGNKKLF.

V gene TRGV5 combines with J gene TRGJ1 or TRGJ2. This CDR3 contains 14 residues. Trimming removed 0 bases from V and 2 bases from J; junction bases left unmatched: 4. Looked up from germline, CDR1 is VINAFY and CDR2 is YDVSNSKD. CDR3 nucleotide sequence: TGTGCCACCTGGGACAGGGACCATTATTATAAGAAACTCTTT. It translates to CATWDRDHYYKKLF.

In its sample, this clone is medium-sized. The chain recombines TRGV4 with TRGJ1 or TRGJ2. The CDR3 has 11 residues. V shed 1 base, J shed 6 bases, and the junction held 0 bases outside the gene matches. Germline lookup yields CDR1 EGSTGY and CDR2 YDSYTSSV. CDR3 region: CATWDGYKKLF. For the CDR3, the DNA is TGTGCCACCTGGGATGGTTATAAGAAACTCTTT.

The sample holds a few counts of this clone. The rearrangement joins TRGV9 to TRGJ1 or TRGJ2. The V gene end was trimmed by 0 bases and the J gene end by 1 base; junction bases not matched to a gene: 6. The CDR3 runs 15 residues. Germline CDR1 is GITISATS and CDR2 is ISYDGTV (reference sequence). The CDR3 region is CALWEVVPNYYKKLF. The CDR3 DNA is TGTGCCTTGTGGGAGGTGGTCCCAAATTATTATAAGAAACTCTTT.

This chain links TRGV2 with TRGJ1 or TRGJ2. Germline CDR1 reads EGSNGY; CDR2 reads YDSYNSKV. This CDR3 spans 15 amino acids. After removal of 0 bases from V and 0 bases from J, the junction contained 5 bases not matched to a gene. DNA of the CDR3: TGTGCCACCTGGGACGGGCAGTTGAATTATTATAAGAAACTCTTT. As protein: CATWDGQLNYYKKLF.

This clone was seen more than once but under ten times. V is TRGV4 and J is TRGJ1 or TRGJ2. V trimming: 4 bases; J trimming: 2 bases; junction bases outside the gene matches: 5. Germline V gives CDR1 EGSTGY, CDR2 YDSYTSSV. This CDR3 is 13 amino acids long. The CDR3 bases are TGTGCCACCTGGGACCGTTATTATTATAAGAAACTCTTT. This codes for CATWDRYYYKKLF.

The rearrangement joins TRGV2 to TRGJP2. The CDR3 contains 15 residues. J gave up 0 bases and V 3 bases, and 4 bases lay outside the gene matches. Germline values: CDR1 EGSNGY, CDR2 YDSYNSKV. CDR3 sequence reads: CATWDPNSSDWIKTF. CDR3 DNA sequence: TGTGCCACCTGGGACCCCAATAGTAGTGATTGGATCAAGACGTTT.

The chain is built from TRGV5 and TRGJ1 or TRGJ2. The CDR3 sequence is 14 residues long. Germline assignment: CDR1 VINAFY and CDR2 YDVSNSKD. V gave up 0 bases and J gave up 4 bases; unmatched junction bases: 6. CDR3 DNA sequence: TGTGCCACCTGGGACAGGCTTGGATATTATAAGAAACTCTTT. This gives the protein CATWDRLGYYKKLF.

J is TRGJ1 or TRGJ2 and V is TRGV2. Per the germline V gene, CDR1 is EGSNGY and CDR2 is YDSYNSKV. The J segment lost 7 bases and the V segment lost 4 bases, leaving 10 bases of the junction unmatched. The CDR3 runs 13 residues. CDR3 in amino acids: CATWDRVGYKKLF. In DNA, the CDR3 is TGTGCCACCTGGGATAGGGTGGGATATAAGAAACTCTTT.

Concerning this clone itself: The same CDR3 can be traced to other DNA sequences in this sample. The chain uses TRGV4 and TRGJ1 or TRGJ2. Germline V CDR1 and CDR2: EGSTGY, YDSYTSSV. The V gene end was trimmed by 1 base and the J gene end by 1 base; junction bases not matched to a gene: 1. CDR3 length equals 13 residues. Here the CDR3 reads CATWDGNYYKKLF. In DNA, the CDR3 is TGTGCCACCTGGGATGGAAATTATTATAAGAAACTCTTT.

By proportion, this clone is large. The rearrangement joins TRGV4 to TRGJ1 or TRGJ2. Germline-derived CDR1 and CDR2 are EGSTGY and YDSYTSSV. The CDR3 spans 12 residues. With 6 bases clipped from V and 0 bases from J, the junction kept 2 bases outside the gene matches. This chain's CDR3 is CATWKNYYKKLF. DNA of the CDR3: TGTGCCACCTGGAAGAATTATTATAAGAAACTCTTT.

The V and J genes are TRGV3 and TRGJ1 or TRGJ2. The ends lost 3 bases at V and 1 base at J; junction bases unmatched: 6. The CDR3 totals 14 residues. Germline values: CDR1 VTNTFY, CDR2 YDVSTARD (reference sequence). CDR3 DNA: TGTGCCACCTGGGACGGGGGCAATTATTATAAGAAACTCTTT. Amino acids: CATWDGGNYYKKLF.

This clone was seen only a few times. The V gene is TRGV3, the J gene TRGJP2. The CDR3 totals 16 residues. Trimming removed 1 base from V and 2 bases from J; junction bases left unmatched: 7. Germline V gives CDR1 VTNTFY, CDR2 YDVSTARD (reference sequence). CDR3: CATWDRRKSSDWIKTF. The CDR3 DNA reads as TGTGCCACCTGGGACAGACGAAAAAGTAGTGATTGGATCAAGACGTTT.

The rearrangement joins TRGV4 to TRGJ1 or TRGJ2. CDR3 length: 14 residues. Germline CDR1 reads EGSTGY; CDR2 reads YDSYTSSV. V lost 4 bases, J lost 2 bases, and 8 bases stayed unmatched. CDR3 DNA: TGTGCCACCTGGGACGCCGTATATTATTATAAGAAACTCTTT. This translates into CATWDAVYYYKKLF.

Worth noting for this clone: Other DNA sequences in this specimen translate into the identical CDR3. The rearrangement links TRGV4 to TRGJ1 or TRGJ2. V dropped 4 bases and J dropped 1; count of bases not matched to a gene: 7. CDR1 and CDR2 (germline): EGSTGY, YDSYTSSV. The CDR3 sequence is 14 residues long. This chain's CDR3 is CATWDGPNYYKKLF. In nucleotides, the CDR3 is TGTGCCACCTGGGACGGACCAAATTATTATAAGAAACTCTTT.

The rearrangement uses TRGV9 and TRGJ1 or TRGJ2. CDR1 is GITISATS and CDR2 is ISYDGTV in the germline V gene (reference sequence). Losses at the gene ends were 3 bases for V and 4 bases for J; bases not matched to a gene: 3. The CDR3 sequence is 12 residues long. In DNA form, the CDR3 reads TGTGCCTTGTGGGAGCGATATTATAAGAAACTCTTT. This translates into CALWERYYKKLF.

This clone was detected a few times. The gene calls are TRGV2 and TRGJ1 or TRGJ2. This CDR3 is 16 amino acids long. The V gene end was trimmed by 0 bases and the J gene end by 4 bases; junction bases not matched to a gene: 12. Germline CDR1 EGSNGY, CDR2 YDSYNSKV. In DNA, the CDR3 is TGTGCCACCTGGGACGGGCCGGACCCGCAATATTATAAGAAACTCTTT. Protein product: CATWDGPDPQYYKKLF.